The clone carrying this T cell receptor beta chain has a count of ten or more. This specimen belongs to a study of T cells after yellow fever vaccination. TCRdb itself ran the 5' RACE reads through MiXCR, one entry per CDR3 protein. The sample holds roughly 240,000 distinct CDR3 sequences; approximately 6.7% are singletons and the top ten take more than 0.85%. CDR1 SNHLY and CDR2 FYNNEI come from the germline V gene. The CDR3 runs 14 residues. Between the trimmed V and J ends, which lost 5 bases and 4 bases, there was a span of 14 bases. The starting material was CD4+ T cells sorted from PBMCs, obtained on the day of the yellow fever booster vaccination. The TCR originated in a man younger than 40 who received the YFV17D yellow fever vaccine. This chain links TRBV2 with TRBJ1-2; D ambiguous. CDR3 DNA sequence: TGTGCCAGCAGTTCCCTTACAGATTCCTATGGCTACACCTTC. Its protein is CASSSLTDSYGYTF.